These 16 T cell receptor beta chains originate from one sample sequenced in a study of PD-L1 blockade in urothelial cancer. Sequencing used immunoSEQ multiplex PCR; TCRdb keeps in-frame clones, though not all of them. The data show 30,000 to 40,000 clones, over 75% seen once. Time point denoted: pretreatment peripheral blood. The source was PBMCs, collected around atezolizumab (anti-PD-L1) treatment. The source of these receptors is a man aged 55-75 years with urothelial cancer.

Note on this clone: The junction departs from germline at one end; a sequencing error may be responsible. This chain connects TRBV7-7 to TRBJ2-7; D gene unclear. CDR1 and CDR2 from the germline V gene are SSHAT and FNYEAQ (reference sequence). The CDR3 is 14 residues long. The CDR3, as DNA: TGTGCTAGCAGCTTAAACAGTATCTCACGGGAGCAGTACTTC. It codes for CASSLNSISREQYF.

The rearrangement joins TRBV25-1 to TRBJ2-1; D possibly corresponds to TRBD2 (5 bases). The CDR3 covers 15 residues. In germline, CDR1 is MGHDK, CDR2 SYGVNS. V shed 6 bases and J shed 5 bases, with 17 bases lying between them. CDR3 amino acids: CASSDPGVGDNEQFF. The CDR3 DNA reads as TGTGCCAGCAGCGACCCCGGGGTCGGGGACAATGAGCAGTTCTTC.

This clone was recorded once. The V call is TRBV6-5, the J call TRBJ2-1, with 8 bases aligning to TRBD2. Germline CDR1 is MNHEY and CDR2 is SVGAGI. Trimming removed 8 bases from V and 2 bases from J; junction bases left unmatched: 8. The length of the CDR3 is 15 residues. The CDR3 sequence is CASEKSGGPYNEQFF. The CDR3 DNA is TGTGCCAGCGAAAAAAGCGGGGGCCCCTACAATGAGCAGTTCTTC.

This chain joins TRBV30 and TRBJ2-1; 7 nucleotides align to TRBD2. The trim removed 3 bases at V and 7 bases at J, leaving 15 bases unmatched. Germline CDR1 reads GTSNPN; CDR2 reads SVGIG (reference sequence). The CDR3 contains 16 residues. DNA for the CDR3: TGTGCCTGGAGCCCTACCCAAGGGACTAACCCGAATGAGCAGTTCTTC. Translated: CAWSPTQGTNPNEQFF.

The chain joins TRBV7-3 to TRBJ1-2; tentatively, D is TRBD1 (6 bases). Trimming took 5 bases from V and 0 from J, leaving 13 bases between them. This CDR3 comprises 15 residues. Germline V gene lookup returns CDR1 SGHTA and CDR2 FQGTGA. The CDR3 reads CASSPEGTTNYGYTF. CDR3 nucleotides: TGTGCCAGCAGCCCCGAAGGGACAACTAACTATGGCTACACCTTC.

This clone was seen just once. The CDR3 coding sequence is TGTGCCGTGGGAAGCGGGAGGGCCTTGGAGCAGTACTTC. Translation: CAVGSGRALEQYF. J is TRBJ2-7 and V is TRBV2; 10 bases match TRBD2. The CDR3 contains 13 residues. Germline CDR1 reads SNHLY; CDR2 reads FYNNEI. Trimming took 11 bases from V and 7 from J; bases not matched to a gene: 11.

V and J are TRBV28 and TRBJ1-5; D not resolved. This CDR3 region has 16 residues. Trimming took off 6 bases at V and 3 bases at J, with 18 bases between the two ends. Germline values: CDR1 MDHEN, CDR2 SYDVKM. The CDR3 nucleotides are TGTGCCAGCAGAGAACTGGTGTCGGGGATCAATCAGCCCCAGCATTTT. Encoded protein: CASRELVSGINQPQHF.

CDR3 loop: CSVGGGNQPQHF. In DNA, the CDR3 is TGCAGCGTTGGCGGGGGAAATCAGCCCCAGCATTTT. The chain employs TRBV29-1 and TRBJ1-5; D might be TRBD1 (5 bases). Germline CDR1 and CDR2: SQVTM and ANQGSEA. The germline V and J ends were trimmed by 4 bases and 4 bases, with 8 bases remaining between them. CDR3 length: 12 amino acids.

The CDR3, as DNA: TGTGCCAGCAACCAAGGGCGGGGCGCTAGCGGGACATCCAAGACCCAGTACTTC. The encoded protein is CASNQGRGASGTSKTQYF. This chain links TRBV11-2 with TRBJ2-5; the match to TRBD2 covers 9 bases. The CDR3 consists of 18 residues. Germline V gene lookup returns CDR1 SGHAT and CDR2 FQNNGV. V was pared by 7 bases and J by 6 bases, with 21 bases of the junction left unmatched. The entire variable domain, with the rest obtained from reference TRBV11-2 and TRBJ2-5, is as follows: EAGVAQSPRYKIIEKRQSVAFWCNPISGHATLYWYQQILGQGPKLLIQFQNNGVVDDSQLPKDRFSAERLKGVDSTLKIQPAKLEDSAVYLCASNQGRGASGTSKTQYFGPGTRLLVL.

This chain links TRBV14 with TRBJ1-2, with a possible D match to TRBD1 (5 bases). Germline CDR1 SGHDN, CDR2 FVKESK. The CDR3 runs to 14 residues. The V end was cut by 6 bases, the J end by 6 bases, with 17 bases between. The CDR3 nucleotides read TGTGCCAGCAGACCGGCGGGGGGGTGGGATGGCTACACCTTC. Its protein is CASRPAGGWDGYTF.

The J gene is TRBJ1-6, the V gene TRBV6-6; D is uncertain. The germline gives CDR1 MNHNY, CDR2 SVGAGI (reference sequence). CDR3 length: 16 amino acids. With 5 bases removed from V and 0 bases from J, the gap between germline ends came to 11 bases. The CDR3 bases are TGTGCCAGCAGTGCTACAGAGAGCTCCTATAATTCACCCCTCCACTTT. The encoded protein is CASSATESSYNSPLHF.

The chain employs TRBV5-4 and TRBJ1-4; a weak D match, TRBD1 (6 bases). The CDR3 is 14 amino acids. Trimming cost V 2 bases and J 5 bases, with 10 bases left between them. Germline V gene data show CDR1 as SGHNT and CDR2 as YYREEE (reference sequence). The CDR3 loop reads CASSLDRRNEKLFF. The CDR3 DNA reads TGTGCCAGCAGCTTAGACAGGAGGAATGAAAAACTGTTTTTT.

This chain links TRBV5-4 with TRBJ2-3, with 7 bases lining up with TRBD2. This CDR3 is built from 14 residues. Germline CDR1 SGHNT, CDR2 YYREEE (reference sequence). The ends lost 4 bases at V and 4 bases at J; junction bases unmatched: 6. CDR3 sequence reads: CASSNGLGPDTQYF. Written as DNA, the CDR3 is TGTGCCAGCAGCAACGGACTAGGGCCAGATACGCAGTATTTT.

The chain uses TRBV7-6 and TRBJ2-1; TRBD1 agrees at 7 bases. The CDR3 length is 14 residues. The V and J ends lost 5 bases and 4 bases, in that order; junction bases with no gene match: 5. CDR1 is SGHVS, CDR2 FNYEAQ, per germline. The CDR3 protein is CASSQLQGYNEQFF. As DNA, the CDR3 is TGTGCCAGCAGCCAGTTACAGGGGTACAATGAGCAGTTCTTC. Full variable domain (outside the CDR3, taken from reference TRBV7-6 and TRBJ2-1): GAGVSQSPRYKVTKRGQDVALRCDPISGHVSLYWYRQALGQGPEFLTYFNYEAQQDKSGLPNDRFSAERPEGSISTLTIQRTEQRDSAMYRCASSQLQGYNEQFFGPGTRLTVL.

This chain links TRBV6-1 with TRBJ1-4, with D unresolved. Germline V CDR1 and CDR2: MNHNS, SASEGT. This CDR3 contains 16 residues. Trimming removed 0 bases at V and 0 bases at J, with 8 bases between. CDR3 coding DNA: TGTGCCAGCAGTGAAGCCGGGATTACAACTAATGAAAAACTGTTTTTT. This encodes CASSEAGITTNEKLFF.

V gene TRBV6-6 combines with J gene TRBJ2-7; D is undetermined. The V end lost 5 bases, the J end lost 6 bases, and 14 bases lay between the germline ends. The length of the CDR3 is 13 residues. In germline, CDR1 is MNHNY, CDR2 SVGAGI (reference sequence). The CDR3 coding sequence is TGTGCCAGCAGTCAAGTGTCACTTTCCGAGCAGTACTTC. Protein product: CASSQVSLSEQYF.